A single sample gave rise to the 13 T cell receptor beta chains below, sequenced in a study of blood T cells in healthy people across ages. It was with a sample-barcoded 5' primer and a J-beta primer mix that a second PCR of roughly 7 to 12 cycles was run. From the 5' RACE reads, TCRdb called clonotypes with MiXCR, one entry per CDR3 protein. Of some 1.5 million distinct CDR3 sequences in the sample, 40% to 45% were seen once. Specimen: blood. The receptors originated from a woman younger than 30 in good health.

In its sample, this clonotype was seen a few times. CDR3 protein: CASSHTPGPNYEQYF. CDR3 coding DNA: TGTGCCAGCAGTCATACCCCGGGCCCTAACTACGAGCAGTACTTC. The V and J genes are TRBV7-9 and TRBJ2-7; no definite D call. The CDR3 spans 15 residues. Germline loops: CDR1 SEHNR, CDR2 FQNEAQ (reference sequence). V lost 6 bases to trimming and J lost 3 bases, with 18 bases between them.

V gene TRBV29-1 combines with J gene TRBJ1-2; D remains ambiguous. The V and J ends lost 7 bases and 0 bases respectively, with 12 bases between them. The CDR3 sequence is 13 residues long. The V gene's germline CDR1 is SQVTM and CDR2 ANQGSEA. This CDR3 is CSAIDGSNYGYTF. DNA of the CDR3: TGCAGCGCCATAGACGGATCTAACTATGGCTACACCTTC.

The V gene is TRBV6-2 or TRBV6-3, the J gene TRBJ2-3; D gene ambiguous. With 1 base removed from V and 6 bases from J, the gap between germline ends came to 5 bases. This CDR3 is built from 12 residues. Germline loops: CDR1 MNHEY, CDR2 SVGEGT. The CDR3 sequence: CASSYYPDTQYF. The CDR3, as DNA: TGTGCCAGCAGTTACTATCCGGATACGCAGTATTTT.

J is TRBJ1-6 and V is TRBV20-1, with D tentatively TRBD1 (5 bases). CDR3 length equals 17 residues. Germline V CDR1 and CDR2: DFQATT, SNEGSKA (reference sequence). V was cut by 0 bases and J by 0 bases, with 12 bases left in between. CDR3 region: CSARELLGTSYNSPLHF. CDR3 DNA sequence: TGCAGTGCTAGAGAACTCTTGGGGACCTCCTATAATTCACCCCTCCACTTT.

This clonotype was observed a few times. In nucleotides, the CDR3 is TGCAGTGCTAGAACCATCGACAGACAGCCCCAGCATTTT. Encoded protein: CSARTIDRQPQHF. V and J are TRBV20-1 and TRBJ1-5, with D possibly TRBD1 on 5 matching bases. V shed 2 bases and J shed 7 bases, with 12 bases lying between them. CDR3 length: 13 residues. Per germline, CDR1 DFQATT and CDR2 SNEGSKA (reference sequence).

The chain links TRBV24-1 to TRBJ2-3; maybe TRBD2 (5 bases). The germline V gene has CDR1 KGHDR and CDR2 SFDVKD. Trimming removed 7 bases from V and 3 bases from J, with 13 bases in between. The CDR3 is 14 amino acids. The CDR3 DNA sequence: TGTGCCACCAGGTCGGGGAGTGAAACAGATACGCAGTATTTT. This gives the protein CATRSGSETDTQYF.

The J gene is TRBJ1-2, the V gene TRBV2; a possible D gene is TRBD1 (6 bases). V was trimmed by 0 bases and J by 6 bases, leaving 11 bases between them. Germline CDR1 is SNHLY and CDR2 is FYNNEI. This CDR3 has 14 amino acids. The chain's CDR3 is CASSEAGHSDGYTF. Here the CDR3 DNA reads TGTGCCAGCAGTGAAGCGGGACACTCCGATGGCTACACCTTC.

This clonotype occurred a few times. V and J are TRBV27 and TRBJ2-3, with D tentatively TRBD1 (5 bases). The CDR3 contains 16 residues. The germline V and J ends were trimmed by 2 bases and 0 bases, with 12 bases remaining between them. The V gene's germline CDR1 is MNHEY and CDR2 SMNVEV (reference sequence). The CDR3 loop is CASSLGAAVSTDTQYF. DNA for the CDR3: TGTGCCAGCAGTTTAGGGGCAGCCGTTAGCACAGATACGCAGTATTTT.

This clonotype was recorded only once. This rearrangement joins TRBV13 to TRBJ2-1, with TRBD1 identical over 10 bases. The CDR3 has 15 amino acids. In germline, CDR1 is PRHDT, CDR2 FYEKMQ (reference sequence). V trimming: 3 bases; J trimming: 9 bases; junction bases outside the gene matches: 8. CDR3 bases: TGTGCCAGCAGCTTCGACAGGGGGCGCCTGAGTGAGCAGTTCTTC. Translation: CASSFDRGRLSEQFF.

The rearrangement uses TRBV7-9 and TRBJ2-3; D gene unclear. Deletions cut 3 bases from V and 6 bases from J, with 13 bases between. The CDR3 is 14 residues long. Germline CDR1 SEHNR, CDR2 FQNEAQ (reference sequence). The CDR3 is CASSFRRPEDTQYF. For the CDR3, the DNA is TGTGCCAGCAGCTTCCGACGGCCGGAGGATACGCAGTATTTT. The whole variable domain, remainder taken from reference TRBV7-9 and TRBJ2-3, is DTGVSQNPRHKITKRGQNVTFRCDPISEHNRLYWYRQTLGQGPEFLTYFQNEAQLEKSRLLSDRFSAERPKGSFSTLEIQRTEQGDSAMYLCASSFRRPEDTQYFGPGTRLTVL.

The gene calls are TRBV12-3 or TRBV12-4 and TRBJ1-1; the D gene is possibly TRBD1 (5 bases). The germline V and J ends were trimmed by 5 bases and 10 bases, with 11 bases remaining between them. The CDR3 sequence is 11 residues long. For the CDR3, the DNA is TGTGCCAGCAGTCAAGCCGGGACAGCTTTCTTT. This translates into CASSQAGTAFF.

The chain's CDR3 is CASSSLAGEDTQYF. The CDR3 DNA follows: TGTGCCAGCAGTTCTCTAGCGGGGGAGGATACGCAGTATTTT. The rearrangement uses TRBV12-3 or TRBV12-4 and TRBJ2-3, with TRBD2 matching 10 bases. With 4 bases clipped from V and 6 bases from J, the junction kept 4 bases outside the gene matches. The CDR3 length is 14 residues.

The J gene is TRBJ2-7, the V gene TRBV6-2 or TRBV6-3, with 7 bases fitting TRBD2. The ends lost 6 bases at V and 0 bases at J; junction bases unmatched: 8. This CDR3 region has 15 residues. Per germline, CDR1 MNHEY and CDR2 SVGEGT. The CDR3: CASRLAGLSSYEQYF. CDR3 coding DNA: TGTGCCAGCAGATTAGCGGGCCTAAGCTCCTACGAGCAGTACTTC.